The T cell receptor beta chain described here comes from a study of cytomegalovirus exposure and HLA in healthy donors (dated by TCRdb to 2017 to 2019). Context from the whole study: In an earlier analysis of roughly 590 of the donors, about 260 Gb of sequence data and 90 million to 130 million unique TCR beta sequences from about 180 million T cells were reported. The number of typed donors differed by locus: about 620-640 for A, B, C, DRB1 and DQB1; some 500 for DQA1; roughly 600 for DPA1; and about 450 for DPB1. The genetic ancestry cluster associated with self-reported Caucasian donors included over 80% of the roughly 400 genotyped donors. In the later analysis, no new phenotypic data were used to find candidate immune exposures; instead, reliance was placed on TCR beta sequences and their occurrence across donors. The aim of the study was to test whether cataloging public T cell receptors could identify signatures of past pathogen exposure. Along with the approximately 700-subject first cohort, a separate validation cohort of around 110 different subjects was used. The study combined high-throughput TCR immunosequencing, statistical association of individual TCRs with disease status, and machine learning to predict cytomegalovirus infection status. Approximately 330 gigabases of sequencing data and around 90 million unique TCR sequences made up an early release that covered approximately 650 HLA-typed donors. A later analysis re-analyzed previously published TCR beta repertoires from 650 to 800 donors and added high-resolution HLA genotyping to study TCR occurrence patterns. The T cell repertoires of about 700 subjects were profiled by immunosequencing and related to cytomegalovirus serostatus. All discovery cohort repertoires had been generated using a single sequencing platform. Because of strong linkage in the cohort, four or five DR-DQ haplotypes were treated as single units for association and clustering. A later genetic analysis used genome-wide SNP genotypes for about 60% of the roughly 700 donors, treating that subset as a discovery cohort. Both class I and class II loci were covered by HLA typing, at four-digit resolution. On average, 235,054 unique TCR beta nucleotide sequences were sequenced per donor among fewer than 500 genotyped donors of the cohort, with around 19% of those sequences being non-productive. Alongside the repertoire data, information on donor age, sex, ethnicity and CMV serostatus was compiled. An earlier analysis of 450 to 750 of the donors used high-throughput TCR beta sequencing to judge whether each TCR beta V gene segment behaved as functional or pseudogenic. Study-wide conclusions, independent of this receptor: Specific HLA alleles were associated with roughly 17,000 TCR beta sequences at a false discovery rate of 0.05 in a later analysis. Because counts were too low, seventeen rarely observed V segments, including chromosome 9 orphons, were excluded from the earlier analysis of fewer than 650 of the donors. In this cohort, only TCR beta chains were sequenced, and detectable features were limited by the absence of alpha or paired-chain data. In a later analysis, the rate of TCR association differed among HLA loci, with DRB1 alleles having the most associated TCRs and HLA-C alleles having the fewest. The authors suggested that the approach could potentially be extended to other disease states and immunological phenotypes. When HLA alleles, especially DR and DQ, strongly co-occurred, attributing TCR associations to individual alleles was difficult. In an earlier analysis of 587 of the donors, most TCR beta V segments appeared in productive rearrangements about 90% or about 30% of the time, broadly matching IMGT annotations. Most CMV-associated TCR beta chains appeared to be HLA-restricted in a later analysis, and the HLA associations seemed to be driven largely by CMV exposure. Correlated functional status among segregating V segments might be attributable to linkage disequilibrium, but an unknown experimental factor could not be ruled out. The study listed 150 to 200 TCR beta chains as associated with cytomegalovirus. Cytomegalovirus status was reported to be diagnosed by the classifier with high specificity and sensitivity in both the original and validation cohorts. A later genetic analysis reported fewer N-insertions in productive TCRs among donors in an Asian-associated ancestry cluster than the approximately 670-donor mean. For the cohort, immune exposure information was limited to CMV serostatus. A further reported finding was that TCR beta sequences accurately predicted the HLA-A and HLA-B alleles for most subjects in the first cohort. The sequencing pipeline was judged likely to have produced a cluster of highly shared sequence variants as a technical artifact. In vitro tests confirmed that three of the cytomegalovirus-associated TCR beta chains recognize cytomegalovirus antigens. A later genetic analysis associated a missense DCLRE1C variant with V-gene and J-gene trimming of TCR beta chains, and an independent cohort replicated the association. Presence/absence analyses assumed roughly uniform sequencing depth across donors, an assumption that may not hold. A later analysis reported that several top co-occurrence clusters appeared linked to parvovirus B19, influenza, CMV and Epstein-Barr virus. HLA typing was unavailable for some donors at each locus, so association tests used only the typed subset. Most TCR sequences were seen in very few donors, while some public TCRs were found in many individuals. A later analysis found that HLA-associated TCR beta chains were more clonally expanded and had lower generation probabilities than equally common non-associated chains.

Libraries were made using the immunoSEQ multiplex PCR assay. A mixture of 60 forward primers for TCR Vbeta segments and 13 reverse primers for TCR Jbeta segments was used in the multiplex PCR. The CDR3 region of rearranged TCR beta genes was amplified from genomic DNA by a multiplex PCR assay. The Illumina HiSeq System was used to sequence the amplified TCR beta libraries as 87-base-pair reads. From the authors' description of their analysis: A later analysis tallied some 79 million unique TCR beta chains across the 666 repertoires, and 10 million to 11 million of those chains were shared by two or more donors. A nearest-neighbor algorithm error-corrected the raw reads and collapsed the reads into unique sequences, merging closely related sequences to remove PCR and sequencing errors. V, D and J gene segments were assigned by aligning CDR3 sequences to IMGT reference sequences. Each retained sequence needed at least a six-nucleotide match to both a V gene segment and a J gene segment. Rearrangements were classified as productive when the CDR3 lacked stop codons and remained in frame with V and J, and all other rearrangements were classified as non-productive. CDR3 was defined according to IMGT convention as the region running from the second conserved V-encoded cysteine to the conserved J-encoded phenylalanine. Sequences without an unambiguous match to a single V gene segment were excluded from the earlier analysis of about 600 of the donors. In an earlier analysis of several hundred of the donors, V segments were called functional above 56.7% productive rearrangements and were called segregating when the between-donor standard deviation exceeded 5%. A statistical classification framework was built to diagnose cytomegalovirus status from the catalog of TCR beta chain sequences. A later analysis assigned V and J genes by comparing TCR nucleotide sequences with IMGT/GENE-DB human TR gene sequences. A later analysis assigned CDR3 sequences and most-parsimonious VDJ recombination scenarios with the TCRdist pipeline. In a later analysis, each TCR beta chain was defined by its CDR3 amino acid sequence together with its V-gene family, and reads without a unique V-gene family were excluded. To address suspected cross-contamination and a sequencing artifact, a later analysis removed over 500 highly shared, low-generation-probability nucleotide sequences. A later analysis calculated a clonal expansion index for each public chain from normalized within-repertoire ranks of inferred template counts. In a later analysis, generation probabilities were computed using a VDJ recombination model fitted to out-of-frame rearrangements, and the results were checked against IGoR. Hypergeometric tests were used in a later analysis to score TCR-TCR, TCR-HLA and TCR-CMV co-occurrence, with a repertoire-size bias correction applied to the TCR pairs. False discovery rates were estimated in a later analysis by permuting HLA or CMV assignments 20 times. In a later analysis, co-occurring TCRs were grouped using DBSCAN, with TCRdist sequence similarity added in when clustering inside HLA-allele-positive subsets. Repertoires with fewer than 30,000 or more than 120,000 public chains, plus five repertoires with anomalous nucleotide sharing, were excluded from co-occurrence clustering. This is the immuneACCESS table as TCRdb keeps it, with only in-frame sequences that have V and J called. A part of the clones is gone; compared with another copy, unresolved V genes explain less than half, and the rest is unexplained. The DNA was the basis for D and trimming; V, J and clone size are from that table. The table for this sample lists about 160,000 clones; around 79% of them were counted only once. Clones ranked in the top ten supply just under 1% of the sample.

As regards this clone: No cognate antigen has been identified for it. Nothing much larger sits one base from this clone, and base qualities are not available.

The cohort consisted of 650 to 700 healthy bone marrow donors. At the time of sampling, every cohort member was nominally healthy, though immune exposures that went unrecorded were likely present. The donor tested CMV seropositive and was one of the 289 seropositive cohort members. A peripheral blood sample was collected from each donor, and TCR beta sequencing was performed on peripheral blood mononuclear cells. Genomic DNA was extracted from the blood cell samples with the Qiagen DNeasy Blood Extraction Kit. The sample comprised PBMCs. This TCR came from a woman aged 45-60 years in good health and CMV-seropositive.

CDR3 reads: CASSLRGTQYF. The base sequence is TGTGCCAGCAGCCTTCGGGGGACCCAGTACTTC. The chain was built from TRBV6-5 and TRBJ2-5; the D segment could be TRBD2, given 5 matching bases. The germline V gene supplies CDR1 MNHEY and CDR2 SVGAGI. V loses 6 bases of germline sequence and J loses 7 bases, and the interval between the two ends is 9 bases. Inclusive of the bounding cysteine and phenylalanine, the CDR3 is 11 residues long. Only the CDR3 DNA stays, 33 bases, in frame from base 1.